These 8 T cell receptor beta chains originate from one sample sequenced in a study of cytomegalovirus exposure and HLA in healthy donors. 13 Jbeta primers and 60 Vbeta primers were used for the PCR. The method was immunoSEQ multiplex PCR; TCRdb's version includes in-frame clones alone and lacks a portion of them. This table has 150,000 to 200,000 clones, 80% appearing once. The sequencing input was PBMCs. The receptors were gathered from a man aged 18 to 29 in good health and CMV-seropositive.

J is TRBJ2-2 and V is TRBV12-1; TRBD2 reflects the table's D call only, with no check against the DNA. TRBV12-1 is a pseudogene. CDR3 length: 14 residues. In DNA, the CDR3 is TGTGCCAGCAGCCTTGCTGGGGGGACCGGGGAGCTGTTTTTT. It yields the protein CASSLAGGTGELFF.

This clone was observed a few times. The chain has TRBV10-2 and TRBJ2-7, with TRBD2 identical over 11 bases. V shed 8 bases, J shed 4 bases, and the junction held 7 bases outside the gene matches. This CDR3 has 14 amino acids. Germline lookup yields CDR1 WSHSY and CDR2 SAAADI. CDR3 sequence (DNA): TGCGCCAGCCGTAGCGGGAGGGCCAGGTACGAGCAGTACTTC. Translated, it gives CASRSGRARYEQYF.

The chain links TRBV7-9 to TRBJ2-7, with D possibly TRBD2 on 5 matching bases. Looked up from germline, CDR1 is SEHNR and CDR2 is FQNEAQ (reference sequence). The V and J ends lost 6 bases and 6 bases respectively, with 21 bases between them. CDR3 length: 15 residues. In nucleotides, the CDR3 is TGTGCCAGCAGGCCCCGGGGAAGCGTCGCGGGCGAGCAGTACTTC. As protein: CASRPRGSVAGEQYF.

V gene TRBV29-1 combines with J gene TRBJ2-1, with D hard to call. The CDR3 has 10 amino acids. The germline V and J ends were trimmed by 5 bases and 3 bases, with 2 bases remaining between them. The germline CDR1 and CDR2 sequences are SQVTM and ANQGSEA. CDR3 nucleotides: TGCAGCGTTTACTACAATGAGCAGTTCTTC. This gives the protein CSVYYNEQFF.

J is TRBJ2-1 and V is TRBV5-4, with 7 bases aligning to TRBD2. The CDR3 totals 15 residues. V lost 0 bases, J lost 8 bases, and 8 bases stayed unmatched. Per germline, CDR1 SGHNT and CDR2 YYREEE (reference sequence). CDR3 in DNA: TGTGCCAGCAGCTTGGGGGGCGGGAGAGGCGATGAGCAGTTCTTC. As protein: CASSLGGGRGDEQFF. The variable domain in full, with the rest retrieved from reference TRBV5-4 and TRBJ2-1, is ETGVTQSPTHLIKTRGQQVTLRCSSQSGHNTVSWYQQALGQGPQFIFQYYREEENGRGNFPPRFSGLQFPNYSSELNVNALELDDSALYLCASSLGGGRGDEQFFGPGTRLTVL.

The rearrangement links TRBV5-1 to TRBJ2-7, with 10 bases fitting TRBD1. The CDR3 covers 18 residues. Germline V gene lookup returns CDR1 SGHRS and CDR2 YFSETQ. The V and J ends lost 4 bases and 0 bases, in that order; junction bases with no gene match: 13. CDR3 DNA: TGCGCCAGCAGCACTGACCCCCCGACAGGGGGCGCCTCCTACGAGCAGTACTTC. Protein product: CASSTDPPTGGASYEQYF.

V is TRBV5-6 and J is TRBJ2-4; 8 nucleotides agree with TRBD1. Unmatched junction bases numbered 3, after V lost 3 bases and J lost 1 base. Germline lookup yields CDR1 SGHDT and CDR2 YYEEEE. The CDR3 totals 15 residues. In nucleotides, the CDR3 is TGTGCCAGCAGCTCAGGACAGGGCGCCAAAAACATTCAGTACTTC. Its translation is CASSSGQGAKNIQYF.

The chain combines TRBV7-9 with TRBJ1-2; possible D gene TRBD1, 6 bases. There are 14 residues in the CDR3. Deletions cut 6 bases from V and 7 bases from J, with 18 bases between. CDR1 is SEHNR, CDR2 FQNEAQ, per germline (reference sequence). Here the CDR3 reads CASSQDAGVAGYTF. Here the CDR3 DNA reads TGTGCCAGCAGTCAAGACGCAGGGGTGGCTGGCTACACCTTC.